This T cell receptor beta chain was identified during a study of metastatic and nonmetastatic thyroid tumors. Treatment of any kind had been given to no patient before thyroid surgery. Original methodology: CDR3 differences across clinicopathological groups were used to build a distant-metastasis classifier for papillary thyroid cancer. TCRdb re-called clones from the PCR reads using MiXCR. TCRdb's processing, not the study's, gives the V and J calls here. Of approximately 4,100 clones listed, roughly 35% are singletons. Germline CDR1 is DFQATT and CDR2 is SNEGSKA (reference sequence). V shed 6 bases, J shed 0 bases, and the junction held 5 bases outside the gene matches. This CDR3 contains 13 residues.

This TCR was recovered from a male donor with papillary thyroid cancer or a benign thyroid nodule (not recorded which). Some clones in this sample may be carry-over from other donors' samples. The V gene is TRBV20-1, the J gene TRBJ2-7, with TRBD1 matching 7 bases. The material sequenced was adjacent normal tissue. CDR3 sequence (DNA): TGCAGTGCCTGGGACAGCTTCTCCTACGAGCAGTACTTC. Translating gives CSAWDSFSYEQYF.